A selection of T cell receptor beta chains follows, all from one sample in a study of technical replicates of blood from a handful of donors. TCRdb's table, derived via immunoSEQ multiplex PCR, lists solely in-frame clones and lacks some. The sample shows over 50,000 clones, around 95% of them seen only once. Sequences were obtained from T cells isolated from PBMCs. These receptors were collected from a human donor in good health. The CDR3 runs from the conserved cysteine through the conserved F or W. The order of the fields is V gene, clone size, D gene, J gene, CDR3 protein, CDR3 DNA. The D gene is left open where the match is weak. Clone size, where shown, is once, few, many, or a class for clones that have expanded.

TRBV7-6	once	-	TRBJ2-7	CASSLAGGSYEQYF	TGTGCCAGCAGCTTAGCCGGCGGATCCTACGAGCAGTACTTC
TRBV10-3	-	-	TRBJ2-7	CAIWGPGVPYEQYF	TGTGCCATATGGGGACCAGGGGTCCCCTACGAGCAGTACTTC
TRBV7-9	-	-	TRBJ2-2	CASSSPAGTGELFF	TGTGCCAGCAGCTCCCCCGCGGGTACCGGGGAGCTGTTTTTT
TRBV11-2	once	-	TRBJ2-7	CASSLDGGAYEQYF	TGTGCCAGCAGCTTAGATGGGGGGGCGTACGAGCAGTACTTC
TRBV7-9	-	TRBD2	TRBJ2-1	CASSWRLAGDNEQFF	TGTGCCAGCAGCTGGAGACTAGCGGGGGACAATGAGCAGTTCTTC
TRBV28	-	TRBD1	TRBJ2-1	CASSLGRTGTGKFF	TGTGCCAGCAGTTTAGGACGTACCGGGACAGGGAAGTTCTTC
TRBV7-9	-	TRBD1	TRBJ2-1	CASISGQGPGSYNEQFF	TGTGCCAGCATTTCGGGACAGGGCCCAGGCTCCTACAATGAGCAGTTCTTC
TRBV7-6	-	-	TRBJ1-1	CASSLDSYTEAFF	TGTGCCAGCAGCTTGGACAGCTACACTGAAGCTTTCTTT
TRBV5-4	-	-	TRBJ1-2	CASSRDTPLSANYGYTF	TGTGCCAGCAGCCGGGACACCCCACTTTCAGCTAACTATGGCTACACCTTC
TRBV9	-	TRBD1	TRBJ1-2	CASSVDPNRGNYGYTF	TGTGCCAGCAGCGTAGACCCCAACAGGGGTAACTATGGCTACACCTTC
TRBV6-6	-	-	TRBJ2-1	CASSYEAVWEQFF	TGTGCCAGCAGTTACGAGGCCGTTTGGGAGCAGTTCTTC
TRBV6-5	-	-	TRBJ2-1	CASSYGAGGNEQFF	TGTGCCAGCAGTTACGGGGCTGGGGGGAATGAGCAGTTCTTC
TRBV7-9	-	TRBD2	TRBJ2-3	CASSPSGGSTDTQYF	TGTGCCAGCAGCCCTAGCGGGGGGAGCACAGATACGCAGTATTTT
TRBV6-6	-	TRBD1	TRBJ2-2	CASSSPGQTNTGELFF	TGTGCCAGCAGTTCCCCGGGACAGACGAACACCGGGGAGCTGTTTTTT
TRBV6-6	-	-	TRBJ1-1	CASSYSTIRVNTEAFF	TGTGCCAGCAGTTACTCGACTATCCGGGTGAACACTGAAGCTTTCTTT
TRBV7-8	-	-	TRBJ2-3	CASSPGVPSRGIPDTQYF	TGTGCCAGCAGCCCAGGTGTCCCCTCCCGAGGGATCCCAGATACGCAGTATTTT
TRBV28	once	TRBD2	TRBJ2-5	CASSLGEGLAAQETQYF	TGTGCCAGCAGTTTAGGGGAGGGACTAGCGGCACAAGAGACCCAGTACTTC
TRBV7-9	-	-	TRBJ2-1	CASRLAGSVNNEQFF	TGTGCCAGCAGACTAGCTGGATCCGTAAACAATGAGCAGTTCTTC
TRBV6-5	once	TRBD2	TRBJ2-3	CASSSSGRGADTQYF	TGTGCCAGCAGCTCTAGCGGGAGGGGGGCAGATACGCAGTATTTT
TRBV28	-	-	TRBJ2-1	CASSFFGIQRDEQFF	TGTGCCAGCAGTTTTTTCGGGATACAGAGGGATGAGCAGTTCTTC
TRBV11-2	-	TRBD2	TRBJ2-1	CASSFSQRGGWGYNEQFF	TGTGCCAGCAGCTTTTCCCAACGGGGGGGCTGGGGGTACAATGAGCAGTTCTTC
TRBV5-1	-	-	TRBJ2-1	CASRVGGLDNEQFF	TGCGCCAGCCGTGTCGGAGGTTTGGACAATGAGCAGTTCTTC
TRBV10-1	-	-	TRBJ2-2	CASSDQTGLNTGELFF	TGCGCCAGCAGTGATCAAACCGGACTGAACACCGGGGAGCTGTTTTTT
TRBV5-1	-	TRBD2	TRBJ2-3	CASSLGGGNTDTQYF	TGCGCCAGCAGCTTGGGGGGAGGGAACACAGATACGCAGTATTTT
TRBV10-1	-	-	TRBJ2-7	CASSEREDNAYEQYF	TGCGCCAGCAGTGAGAGAGAGGATAATGCCTACGAGCAGTACTTC
TRBV5-1	-	-	TRBJ2-5	CASSHKKGVETQYF	TGCGCCAGCTCACACAAAAAGGGAGTTGAGACCCAGTACTTC
TRBV5-6	-	TRBD1	TRBJ2-3	CASSLESDRVPDTQYF	TGTGCCAGCAGCTTGGAATCGGACAGGGTCCCAGATACGCAGTATTTT
TRBV12-5	-	TRBD1	TRBJ2-7	CASGRDRGYEQYF	TGTGCTAGTGGTCGGGACAGGGGCTACGAGCAGTACTTC
TRBV6-5	-	TRBD1	TRBJ2-5	CASKLEDRGKETQYF	TGTGCCAGCAAACTAGAGGACAGGGGCAAGGAGACCCAGTACTTC
TRBV5-1	-	-	TRBJ1-1	CASSLPRGLPMNTEAFF	TGCGCCAGCAGCCTCCCCCGGGGACTCCCGATGAACACTGAAGCTTTCTTT
TRBV5-6	-	TRBD1	TRBJ2-7	CASSFGTGGSYEQYF	TGTGCCAGCAGCTTTGGAACAGGGGGATCCTACGAGCAGTACTTC
TRBV28	-	-	TRBJ2-2	CASSPRTGNANTGELFF	TGTGCCAGCAGTCCCCGAACAGGGAATGCCAACACCGGGGAGCTGTTTTTT
TRBV11-2	-	-	TRBJ1-4	CASSLDRHNEKLFF	TGTGCCAGCAGCTTAGATCGACATAATGAAAAACTGTTTTTT
TRBV29-1	-	TRBD1	TRBJ1-1	CSVEGQNEAFF	TGCAGCGTTGAGGGACAGAATGAAGCTTTCTTT
TRBV11-2	-	TRBD2	TRBJ2-1	CASSFFGLAGERNEQFF	TGTGCCAGCAGCTTCTTCGGACTAGCGGGAGAACGTAATGAGCAGTTCTTC
TRBV6-5	-	-	TRBJ1-6	CASSHDQDYNSPLHF	TGTGCCAGCAGCCACGACCAGGACTACAATTCACCCCTCCACTTT
TRBV28	-	-	TRBJ1-4	CASSPLGVPNEKLFF	TGTGCCAGCAGCCCCTTGGGCGTGCCTAATGAAAAACTGTTTTTT
TRBV28	-	-	TRBJ2-7	CASSLLDSYEQYF	TGTGCCAGCAGTTTATTAGACTCCTACGAGCAGTACTTC
TRBV5-4	-	TRBD1	TRBJ2-7	CASTRLGQEKYEQYF	TGTGCCAGCACCCGACTTGGACAGGAAAAGTACGAGCAGTACTTC
TRBV9	-	-	TRBJ1-4	CASSPRATNEKLFF	TGTGCCAGCAGCCCCCGGGCAACTAATGAAAAACTGTTTTTT
TRBV28	-	-	TRBJ1-1	CASSLQGHMNTEAFF	TGTGCCAGCAGTTTACAGGGCCACATGAACACTGAAGCTTTCTTT
TRBV7-8	-	-	TRBJ2-1	CASSYRGSYNEQFF	TGTGCCAGCAGCTACCGAGGCTCCTACAATGAGCAGTTCTTC
TRBV11-3	few	-	TRBJ2-5	CASSLGAQVRGSTQYF	TGTGCCAGCAGCTTAGGTGCGCAGGTCCGTGGGTCGACCCAGTACTTC
TRBV10-3	once	TRBD1	TRBJ2-3	CAITVDRGPGDTQYF	TGTGCCATCACCGTGGACAGGGGGCCCGGAGATACGCAGTATTTT
TRBV9	-	-	TRBJ1-4	CASSVALGGEKLFF	TGTGCCAGCAGCGTAGCTTTAGGCGGCGAAAAACTGTTTTTT
TRBV7-8	-	-	TRBJ2-7	CASSLVGGIGVSHEQYF	TGTGCCAGCAGCTTAGTTGGAGGGATTGGAGTTTCCCACGAGCAGTACTTC
TRBV9	once	-	TRBJ2-3	CASSVDRGMDTQYF	TGTGCCAGCAGCGTAGATCGGGGGATGGATACGCAGTATTTT